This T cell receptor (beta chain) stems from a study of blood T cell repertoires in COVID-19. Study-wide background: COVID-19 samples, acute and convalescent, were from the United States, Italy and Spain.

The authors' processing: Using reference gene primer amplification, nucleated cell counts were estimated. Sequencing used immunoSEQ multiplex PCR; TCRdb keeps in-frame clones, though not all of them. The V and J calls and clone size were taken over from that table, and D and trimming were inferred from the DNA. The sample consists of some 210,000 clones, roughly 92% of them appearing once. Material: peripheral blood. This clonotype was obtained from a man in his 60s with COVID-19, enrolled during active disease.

The CDR3 sequence: CASSSLAANNEQFF. The CDR3 DNA is TGTGCCAGCTCATCGTTGGCCGCCAACAATGAGCAGTTCTTC. The J gene is TRBJ2-1, the V gene TRBV18; no clear D. V gave up 5 bases and J gave up 5 bases, with 13 bases separating them. From germline, CDR1 is KGHSH and CDR2 LQKENI. The CDR3 is 14 amino acids.